The 2 T cell receptor beta chains presented below share a single source sample, sequenced in a study of low-dose radiotherapy and immunotherapy resistance in tumors. Primers targeting TRAV and TRBV primed first-strand cDNA, covering alpha and beta chains. Both a constant-region primer and a V-primer adapter served to amplify TCRs across roughly 22 PCR cycles. TCRdb itself ran the reads through MiXCR, one entry per CDR3 protein. The table records 75,000 to 95,000 distinct CDR3 sequences, approximately 17% of them present only once. The time point: before trial treatment. Material: PBMCs, obtained before treatment. All receptors come from a male donor with prostate cancer.

This clonotype was observed at least ten times. This chain joins TRBV20-1 and TRBJ2-6; D possibly corresponds to TRBD1 (6 bases). The length of the CDR3 is 16 residues. Germline V gene lookup returns CDR1 DFQATT and CDR2 SNEGSKA (reference sequence). V dropped 6 bases and J dropped 0 bases, with 15 bases sitting between them. CDR3 loop: CSATNRARSGANVLTF. DNA for the CDR3: TGCAGTGCAACCAACAGGGCTCGCTCTGGGGCCAACGTCCTGACTTTC.

This clonotype was picked up many times. V gene TRBV11-2 combines with J gene TRBJ1-2; the D is unclear. Germline CDR1 reads SGHAT; CDR2 reads FQNNGV. Trimming left V 1 base short and J 4 bases short, with 7 bases between. The CDR3 contains 13 residues. The CDR3 DNA follows: TGTGCCAGCAGCTTAGGACATATCTATGGCTACACCTTC. Its translation: CASSLGHIYGYTF. The full variable domain, in which reference TRBV11-2 and TRBJ1-2 provide the parts outside the CDR3, is EAGVAQSPRYKIIEKRQSVAFWCNPISGHATLYWYQQILGQGPKLLIQFQNNGVVDDSQLPKDRFSAERLKGVDSTLKIQPAKLEDSAVYLCASSLGHIYGYTFGSGTRLTVV.